This record covers a single TCR beta chain. Antigen specificity is unknown. This sample is part of a study of shared clonotypes between healthy human individuals. On the study more broadly: Used for every donor were three CD4 naive, three CD4 memory, two CD8 naive and one CD8 memory plate. Findings and limits, study-wide: Relative to their counterparts shared across all four donors, non-shared clonotypes exhibited diminished generation probabilities.

Germline lookup yields CDR1 SNHLY and CDR2 FYNNEI. CDR3 length equals 17 residues. Trimming removed 3 bases at V and 0 bases at J, with 17 bases between. The assay was carried out at the deep level. Replicate PCRs run on sorted subsets employed approximately 0.2 ug DNA, approximately 30,000 T cell genomes. Here immunoSEQ multiplex PCR was the method, and the copy in TCRdb shows in-frame clones only, minus some. This table has a few hundred thousand clones, 97% appearing once. The TCR sequence derives from a woman aged 25 to 39 in good health. V gene TRBV2 combines with J gene TRBJ1-1; D may be TRBD1 (6 bases). Sequencing was done on a sample of naive CD4+ T cells sorted from blood. As for subset: CD45RA+ positively selected. The CDR3 DNA reads TGTGCCAGCAGTGATATAGCCAGGGGCCATATGAACACTGAAGCTTTCTTT. Translation: CASSDIARGHMNTEAFF.